The T cell receptor beta chain under discussion was sequenced for a study of PD-1 blockade in classical Hodgkin lymphoma. Study-wide points: Baseline TCR diversity was reportedly lower in newly diagnosed patients than healthy donors. Repertoire difference causes, possibly disease activity or prior therapy, remain undefined.

A remark on this clone: Its matching antigen is unknown.

The time point is: newly diagnosed, previously untreated cHL patient sample. It was by magnetic negative selection that CD8+ T cells were isolated from thawed PBMCs. Comparison samples consisted of PBMCs from newly diagnosed, untreated classical Hodgkin lymphoma. Method: immunoSEQ multiplex PCR; TCRdb's copy keeps in-frame clones and lacks some. The sample holds over 20,000 clones, approximately 87% seen once. This sequence was found in a human donor with classical Hodgkin lymphoma. The sequenced sample consisted of CD8+ T cells from blood.

The CDR3 loop is CASSQEPGTGYGYTF. The CDR3 DNA is TGCGCCAGCAGCCAAGAGCCTGGGACAGGGTATGGCTACACCTTC. The chain couples TRBV4-1 to TRBJ1-2; 9 nucleotides line up with TRBD1. V lost 0 bases and J lost 5; bases outside the gene matches: 4. The CDR3 totals 15 residues. The germline gives CDR1 MGHRA, CDR2 YSYEKL.